These T cell receptor beta chains were read from a single sample in a study of blood T cells in healthy people across ages. Each CDR3 protein is one row after TCRdb ran MiXCR on the 5' RACE reads. The table includes roughly 1.5 million distinct CDR3 sequences, less than 45% detected once. Material for sequencing was blood. The receptors stem from a woman between 18 and 30 years old in good health. CDR3s include the opening cysteine and the closing phenylalanine or tryptophan. A D gene is named only where the DNA matches it firmly. Clone size, where shown, is once, few, many, or a class for clones that have expanded.

clone_size	j_call	d_call	v_call	cdr3_nt	cdr3_aa
.	TRBJ1-5	.	TRBV4-2	TGTGCCAGCAGCCAAGTGATGGCGGGTGTTCGGGGGCCCCAGCATTTT	CASSQVMAGVRGPQHF
.	TRBJ2-5	TRBD2	TRBV3-1	TGTGCCAGCAGCTACTACCGTAGCGGGAGGGCCTGGGAGACCCAGTACTTC	CASSYYRSGRAWETQYF
.	TRBJ2-3	.	TRBV9	TGTGCCAGCAGCGTAGCAATGGGCCCGCCGGCAGATACGCAGTATTTT	CASSVAMGPPADTQYF
.	TRBJ1-5	.	TRBV27	TGTGCCAGCAGTTTCCAGGGCTGGGGCAATCAGCCCCAGCATTTT	CASSFQGWGNQPQHF
.	TRBJ2-1	.	TRBV10-3	TGTGCCATCAGACTACAGAGTAGCGGAGGCAATGAGCAGTTCTTC	CAIRLQSSGGNEQFF
.	TRBJ1-6	.	TRBV6-5	TGTGCCAGCAGTTACTTAGGGGGTTCACCCCTCCACTTT	CASSYLGGSPLHF
.	TRBJ2-3	TRBD2	TRBV6-1	TGTGCCAGCAGTGGGGGGACTAGCCCCGGCACAGATACGCAGTATTTT	CASSGGTSPGTDTQYF
few	TRBJ2-6	.	TRBV7-3	TGTGCCAGCAGCCCCCATCGGGACACCTTTTCTGGGGCCAACGTCCTGACTTTC	CASSPHRDTFSGANVLTF
.	TRBJ1-2	.	TRBV20-1	TGCAGTGCTAGATTGGGAATCAACTATGGCTACACCTTC	CSARLGINYGYTF
.	TRBJ2-1	.	TRBV27	TGTGCCAGCAGTGGGCCCGACTGGAGCTCCTACAATGAGCAGTTCTTC	CASSGPDWSSYNEQFF
.	TRBJ1-2	.	TRBV12-3/TRBV12-4	TGTGCCAGCAGTCGGACAGAAAGCATGGGCTATGGCTACACCTTC	CASSRTESMGYGYTF
.	TRBJ2-7	.	TRBV20-1	TGCAGTGCTAGAAAGATCGCGGTCTACGAGCAGTACTTC	CSARKIAVYEQYF
.	TRBJ2-1	TRBD1	TRBV27	TGTGCCAGCAGTTTATCCCGGACAGGGTTCAATGAGCAGTTCTTC	CASSLSRTGFNEQFF
.	TRBJ2-1	.	TRBV11-2	TGTGCCAGCAGCTCGACTCAAGGGCCCGCCTACAATGAGCAGTTCTTC	CASSSTQGPAYNEQFF
.	TRBJ2-3	TRBD2	TRBV28	TGTGCCAGCAGTTTATCCTTGTTCTTAGCGGGAGGGCGGACAGATACGCAGTATTTT	CASSLSLFLAGGRTDTQYF
.	TRBJ2-5	.	TRBV6-5	TGTGCCAGCAGTCTAACAGGAGGGCTTGATCGGGAGACCCAGTACTTC	CASSLTGGLDRETQYF
.	TRBJ2-1	.	TRBV7-2	TGTGCCAGCAGCGTAACCGGTCTTGGGGCTTACAATGAGCAGTTCTTC	CASSVTGLGAYNEQFF
few	TRBJ2-3	.	TRBV6-6	TGTGCCAGCAGTTATAGGGGTTCCTACCCAGATACGCAGTATTTT	CASSYRGSYPDTQYF
.	TRBJ2-3	TRBD1	TRBV5-1	TGCGCCAGCAGCTTGGGACAGGGGACGAGCACAGATACGCAGTATTTT	CASSLGQGTSTDTQYF
.	TRBJ2-1	.	TRBV14	TGTGCCAGCAGCCAAGTGGTCGGGAGCATCTACAATGAGCAGTTCTTC	CASSQVVGSIYNEQFF
.	TRBJ1-2	TRBD1	TRBV12-3/TRBV12-4	TGTGCCAGCAGTTTCAGGGGGCACGACTATGGCTACACCTTC	CASSFRGHDYGYTF
few	TRBJ2-7	TRBD1	TRBV5-1	TGCGCCAGCAGTCCGGGACAGCTGTTCTCCTACGAGCAGTACTTC	CASSPGQLFSYEQYF
few	TRBJ2-6	.	TRBV4-3	TGCGCCAGCAGCCAAGATGCACTGTCTTATGGGGCCAACGTCCTGACTTTC	CASSQDALSYGANVLTF
.	TRBJ1-3	.	TRBV4-1	TGCGCCAGCAGCCAAGATCGTGTTGGGTACTTTGCTGGAAACACCATATATTTT	CASSQDRVGYFAGNTIYF
.	TRBJ2-1	TRBD2	TRBV4-3	TGCGCCAGCAGCCAAGAGTGGCTAGCGGGGTACAATGAGCAGTTCTTC	CASSQEWLAGYNEQFF
.	TRBJ2-1	.	TRBV4-1	TGCGCCAGCAGCCAAGGCCCGGCGCATGGTCAAGAGACCCAGTTCTTC	CASSQGPAHGQETQFF
.	TRBJ2-7	.	TRBV20-1	TGCAGTGCTAGAGCCAGCTTAAAGGGTAGATCCTACAATGAGCAGTACTTC	CSARASLKGRSYNEQYF
.	TRBJ1-2	.	TRBV7-8	TGTGCCAGCAGCTTATACAGGAATGACTATGGCTACACCTTC	CASSLYRNDYGYTF
few	TRBJ1-2	.	TRBV20-1	TGCAGTGCTAGAGAGCACCTCCGCACCAGGGGCTATGGCTACACCTTC	CSAREHLRTRGYGYTF
.	TRBJ1-5	.	TRBV20-1	TGCAGTGCTAGAGATCCGAATCAGCCCCAGCATTTT	CSARDPNQPQHF
few	TRBJ1-2	.	TRBV12-3/TRBV12-4	TGTGCCAGCAAAACAGGGTTGGCTAACTATGGCTACACCTTC	CASKTGLANYGYTF
.	TRBJ1-5	.	TRBV6-6	TGTGCCAGCAGCTACCCACGGGGATATAGCAATCAGCCCCAGCATTTT	CASSYPRGYSNQPQHF
few	TRBJ1-5	.	TRBV9	TGTGCCAGCAGCGTATCAGGGGATCAGCCCCAGCATTTT	CASSVSGDQPQHF
.	TRBJ2-7	.	TRBV20-1	TGCAGTGCTGGCCGGGACCGCTCCTACGAGCAGTACTTC	CSAGRDRSYEQYF
few	TRBJ2-7	.	TRBV7-9	TGTGCCAGCAGCTTAGACGGCAGCCTCTACGAGCAGTACTTC	CASSLDGSLYEQYF
.	TRBJ2-5	.	TRBV11-3	TGTGCCAGCAGGTTTATGAGACGAGAGGAGACCCAGTACTTC	CASRFMRREETQYF
many	TRBJ2-3	.	TRBV20-1	TGCAGTGTCCCCCAGGGCTCCCCAGATACGCAGTATTTT	CSVPQGSPDTQYF
.	TRBJ2-7	.	TRBV20-1	TGCAGTGCTAGGGTCTACAATGAGCAGTACTTC	CSARVYNEQYF
.	TRBJ2-5	.	TRBV6-2/TRBV6-3	TGTGCCAGCAGCTGGGGCCGGACCGGGCAGTACTTC	CASSWGRTGQYF
.	TRBJ2-7	.	TRBV29-1	TGCAGCGTTGAAGGGTCCTACTCCTACAATGAGCAGTACTTC	CSVEGSYSYNEQYF
.	TRBJ2-3	.	TRBV12-3/TRBV12-4	TGTGCCAGCACGGAACGGAGCTTGGCAGATACGCAGTATTTT	CASTERSLADTQYF
once	TRBJ2-3	.	TRBV29-1	TGCAGCGTTGTGAACAGTGCGGGCACAGATACGCAGTATTTT	CSVVNSAGTDTQYF
.	TRBJ2-7	TRBD1	TRBV6-5	TGTGCCAGCAGAAAGGCAGGACAGGGTTACGAGCAGTACTTC	CASRKAGQGYEQYF
few	TRBJ2-7	TRBD2	TRBV7-2	TGTGCCAGCAGCTCTACCCTAGCGGGCGCCGAGCAGTACTTC	CASSSTLAGAEQYF
.	TRBJ1-1	.	TRBV20-1	TGCAGTGCTAAGAGAGAGACTGAAGCTTTCTTT	CSAKRETEAFF
.	TRBJ1-2	TRBD1	TRBV12-3/TRBV12-4	TGTGCCAGCAGTGAAGGACAGGGGCCGATCTATGGCTACACCTTC	CASSEGQGPIYGYTF
.	TRBJ1-1	.	TRBV20-1	TGCAGTGCTAGATCCCCCGGGAACACTGAAGCTTTCTTT	CSARSPGNTEAFF
few	TRBJ2-3	TRBD2	TRBV7-2	TGTGCCAGCAGCTGGACTAGCGGAAACACAGATACGCAGTATTTT	CASSWTSGNTDTQYF
.	TRBJ2-1	TRBD2	TRBV7-7	TGTGCTAGCAGCTTAGGGGGACTAGCGGGAGACTACAATGAGCAGTTCTTC	CASSLGGLAGDYNEQFF
.	TRBJ1-5	.	TRBV20-1	TGCAGTGCTAGAGGAGACAGTCGTGAGCATTTT	CSARGDSREHF
few	TRBJ2-4	.	TRBV7-2	TGTGCCAGCAGCAAGACAGGTGGAAAAAACATTCAGTACTTC	CASSKTGGKNIQYF
many	TRBJ1-4	.	TRBV7-2	TGTGCCAGCAGCTTAGAGGCAACTAATGAAAAACTGTTTTTT	CASSLEATNEKLFF
.	TRBJ1-5	TRBD1	TRBV7-6	TGTGCCAGCAGCTTAGCGACGGGGACAGGAGGTAGTCAGCCCCAGCATTTT	CASSLATGTGGSQPQHF
.	TRBJ2-7	TRBD2	TRBV20-1	TGCAGCACTAGCGGGGGCTCCTACAATGAGCAGTACTTC	CSTSGGSYNEQYF